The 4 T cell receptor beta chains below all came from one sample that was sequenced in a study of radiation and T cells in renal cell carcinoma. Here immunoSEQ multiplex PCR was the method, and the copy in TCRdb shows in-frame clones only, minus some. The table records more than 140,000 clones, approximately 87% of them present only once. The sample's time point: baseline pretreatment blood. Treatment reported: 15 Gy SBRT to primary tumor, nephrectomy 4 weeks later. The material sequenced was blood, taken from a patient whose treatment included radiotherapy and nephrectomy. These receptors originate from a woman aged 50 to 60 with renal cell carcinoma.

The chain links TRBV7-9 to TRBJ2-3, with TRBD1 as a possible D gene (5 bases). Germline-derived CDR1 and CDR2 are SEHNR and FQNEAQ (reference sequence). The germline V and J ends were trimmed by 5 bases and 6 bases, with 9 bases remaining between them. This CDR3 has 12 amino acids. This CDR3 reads CASSVRQDTQYF. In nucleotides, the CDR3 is TGTGCCAGCAGCGTACGACAGGATACGCAGTATTTT.

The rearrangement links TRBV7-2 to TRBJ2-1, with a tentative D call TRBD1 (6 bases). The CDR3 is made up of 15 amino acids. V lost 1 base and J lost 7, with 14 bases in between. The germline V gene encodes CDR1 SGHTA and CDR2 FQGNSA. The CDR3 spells CASSLGQGPGNEQFF. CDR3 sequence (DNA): TGTGCCAGCAGCTTAGGGCAGGGGCCTGGGAATGAGCAGTTCTTC.

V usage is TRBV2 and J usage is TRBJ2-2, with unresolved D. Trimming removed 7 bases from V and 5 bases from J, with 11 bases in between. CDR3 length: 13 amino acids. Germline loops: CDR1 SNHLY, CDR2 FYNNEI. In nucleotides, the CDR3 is TGTGCCAGCACCCAGGTGGAGACCGGGGAGCTGTTTTTT. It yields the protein CASTQVETGELFF.

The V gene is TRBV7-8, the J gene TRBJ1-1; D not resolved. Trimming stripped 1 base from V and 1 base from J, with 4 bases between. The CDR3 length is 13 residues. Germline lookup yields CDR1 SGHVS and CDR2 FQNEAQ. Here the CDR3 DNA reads TGTGCCAGCAGCTTAGAAGCGAACACTGAAGCTTTCTTT. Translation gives CASSLEANTEAFF.